This T cell receptor beta chain was found in a study of neoadjuvant anti-PD-1 for oral cavity cancer. Study-level background: Patients without progression received a fourth nivolumab dose around day 43, then surgical resection on days 50-56.

Study-wide results and limits: PBMC Gini-index clonality exceeded responders' in non-responders post-nivolumab.

Indicated time point: after neoadjuvant nivolumab, at surgical resection. PBMCs were not maintained or expanded in culture before analysis. This CDR3 comprises 13 residues. Deletions cut 3 bases from V and 5 bases from J, with 8 bases between. CDR1 is WSHSY, CDR2 SAAADI, per germline. Details on this clone: Its antigen remains unidentified.

Assay: immunoSEQ multiplex PCR; the TCRdb copy retains only in-frame clones and omits some. The sample has about 14,000 clones, roughly 70% seen once. The clonotype originates from a person aged 35 to 85 with oral cavity squamous cell carcinoma. Sample: PBMCs, taken after nivolumab (anti-PD-1) treatment. V and J are TRBV10-2 and TRBJ1-5; D uncertain. CDR3 amino acids: CASSENTYQPQHF. CDR3 nucleotides: TGCGCCAGCAGTGAAAATACCTATCAGCCCCAGCATTTT.